Listed below are T cell receptor beta chains from one sample, sequenced in a study of OX40 agonist ivuxolimab in advanced cancers. Sequencing used immunoSEQ multiplex PCR; TCRdb keeps in-frame clones, though not all of them. The sample yields some 87,000 clones, 90% seen once. Sequencing used CD4+ or CD8+ T cells sorted from blood, obtained in a trial of the OX40 agonist ivuxolimab. The receptors shown here come from an adult with an advanced solid tumor such as melanoma, head and neck, liver or kidney cancer. CDR3s include the opening cysteine and the closing phenylalanine or tryptophan. A D gene is named only where the DNA matches it firmly. Rows give clone size only sometimes, using once, few, many, or a class for an expanded clone.

d_gene: NA
abundance: NA
v_gene: TRBV6-6
j_gene: TRBJ1-1
CDR3nt: TGTGCCAGCACCGCCCCCTTTGGGACTGAAGCTTTCTTT
CDR3aa: CASTAPFGTEAFF

d_gene: NA
abundance: NA
v_gene: TRBV19
j_gene: TRBJ2-5
CDR3nt: TGTGCCAGTAGTATAAGTCCGACAGGACAAGAGACCCAGTACTTC
CDR3aa: CASSISPTGQETQYF

d_gene: NA
abundance: NA
v_gene: TRBV5-1
j_gene: TRBJ1-2
CDR3nt: TGCGCCAGCAGCTCGGACCCTTCAAATCGGTATGGCTACACCTTC
CDR3aa: CASSSDPSNRYGYTF

d_gene: TRBD1
abundance: NA
v_gene: TRBV28
j_gene: TRBJ1-5
CDR3nt: TGTGCCAGCAGTCGACCGGGACAGCGACGATATAGCAATCAGCCCCAGCATTTT
CDR3aa: CASSRPGQRRYSNQPQHF

d_gene: NA
abundance: once
v_gene: TRBV5-8
j_gene: TRBJ1-5
CDR3nt: TGTGCCAGCAGCTTGGGGGCAGGGTATCAGCCCCAGCATTTT
CDR3aa: CASSLGAGYQPQHF

d_gene: TRBD1
abundance: NA
v_gene: TRBV2
j_gene: TRBJ2-1
CDR3nt: TGTGCCAGCAGTCGGGGACAGGGTAGGCCCAATGAGCAGTTCTTC
CDR3aa: CASSRGQGRPNEQFF

d_gene: NA
abundance: NA
v_gene: TRBV27
j_gene: TRBJ1-2
CDR3nt: TGTGCCAGCAGTTTCGACAGGAACTATGGCTACACCTTC
CDR3aa: CASSFDRNYGYTF

d_gene: NA
abundance: few
v_gene: TRBV29-1
j_gene: TRBJ2-6
CDR3nt: TGCAGCGTTGTGGGTTCCGGCGCTGGGGCCAACGTCCTGACTTTC
CDR3aa: CSVVGSGAGANVLTF

d_gene: TRBD2
abundance: NA
v_gene: TRBV10-2
j_gene: TRBJ2-3
CDR3nt: TGCGCCAGCAGTATAGCGGGAGGGTGGGAAGGCACAGATACGCAGTATTTT
CDR3aa: CASSIAGGWEGTDTQYF

d_gene: NA
abundance: NA
v_gene: TRBV18
j_gene: TRBJ2-3
CDR3nt: TGTGCCAGCTCAACCGGGACGGACCGGACAGATACGCAGTATTTT
CDR3aa: CASSTGTDRTDTQYF

d_gene: TRBD2
abundance: once
v_gene: TRBV7-2
j_gene: TRBJ2-5
CDR3nt: TGTGCCAGCAGCTTAGGGAGCGGGAGCTGGGAGACCCAGTACTTC
CDR3aa: CASSLGSGSWETQYF

d_gene: TRBD1
abundance: NA
v_gene: TRBV28
j_gene: TRBJ1-5
CDR3nt: TGTGCCAGCAGTTTAAGGTTACAGGGGATTGGTAGCAATCAGCCCCAGCATTTT
CDR3aa: CASSLRLQGIGSNQPQHF

d_gene: TRBD2
abundance: NA
v_gene: TRBV11-2
j_gene: TRBJ2-5
CDR3nt: TGTGCCAGCAGCAAACTAGCGGGAGAAGGAGAGACCCAGTACTTC
CDR3aa: CASSKLAGEGETQYF

d_gene: TRBD2
abundance: NA
v_gene: TRBV6-6
j_gene: TRBJ2-7
CDR3nt: TGTGCCAGCAGTTACGGTTTGAGCGGGAGCTCCTACGAGCAGTACTTC
CDR3aa: CASSYGLSGSSYEQYF

d_gene: NA
abundance: NA
v_gene: TRBV4-3
j_gene: TRBJ2-7
CDR3nt: TGCGCCAGCAGCCCCGAGGTCTGGGATGATGCCTACGAGCAGTACTTC
CDR3aa: CASSPEVWDDAYEQYF

d_gene: TRBD1
abundance: NA
v_gene: TRBV11-3
j_gene: TRBJ2-7
CDR3nt: TGTGCCAGCAGCCGCCCGGGACAGGGGAACTACGAGCAGTACTTC
CDR3aa: CASSRPGQGNYEQYF

d_gene: NA
abundance: NA
v_gene: TRBV11-3
j_gene: TRBJ1-1
CDR3nt: TGTGCCAGCAGCTACCCTACAGGGATTCTCTCTTCGTCTGAAGCTTTCTTT
CDR3aa: CASSYPTGILSSSEAFF

d_gene: TRBD2
abundance: NA
v_gene: TRBV18
j_gene: TRBJ2-7
CDR3nt: TGTGCCAGCACCGGAAGCGGGAGAGGCGAGCAGTACTTC
CDR3aa: CASTGSGRGEQYF

d_gene: TRBD2
abundance: NA
v_gene: TRBV6-5
j_gene: TRBJ2-5
CDR3nt: TGTGCCAGCAGTTTCCGACTAGCGGGGGACGGGGAGACCCAGTACTTC
CDR3aa: CASSFRLAGDGETQYF

d_gene: TRBD1
abundance: NA
v_gene: TRBV4-2
j_gene: TRBJ2-7
CDR3nt: TGTGCCAGCAGCCAAGAGGGGGGACAGGGGGTAGACGAGCAGTACTTC
CDR3aa: CASSQEGGQGVDEQYF

d_gene: NA
abundance: NA
v_gene: TRBV5-1
j_gene: TRBJ2-7
CDR3nt: TGCGCCAGCAGCTTGCCCTCCTACGAGCAGTACTTC
CDR3aa: CASSLPSYEQYF

d_gene: NA
abundance: few
v_gene: TRBV5-4
j_gene: TRBJ1-1
CDR3nt: TGTGCCAGCAGCTTGAACACTGAAGCTTTCTTT
CDR3aa: CASSLNTEAFF

d_gene: TRBD1
abundance: NA
v_gene: TRBV14
j_gene: TRBJ1-2
CDR3nt: TGTGCCAGTAGCCCCCCCCAGGGGGAAGGCTACACCTTC
CDR3aa: CASSPPQGEGYTF

d_gene: NA
abundance: once
v_gene: TRBV20-1
j_gene: TRBJ1-4
CDR3nt: TGCAGTGCGCGGGGTGAAAAACTGTTTTTT
CDR3aa: CSARGEKLFF

d_gene: NA
abundance: NA
v_gene: TRBV5-8
j_gene: TRBJ1-3
CDR3nt: TGTGCCAGCAGCTTGACGGACAGAAGATATACCTCTGGAAACACCATATATTTT
CDR3aa: CASSLTDRRYTSGNTIYF

d_gene: NA
abundance: NA
v_gene: TRBV6-4
j_gene: TRBJ2-1
CDR3nt: TGTGCCAGCAGCCTGGGGCACCAATACAATGAGCAGTTCTTC
CDR3aa: CASSLGHQYNEQFF

d_gene: TRBD1
abundance: NA
v_gene: TRBV19
j_gene: TRBJ1-1
CDR3nt: TGTGCCAGTAGATATCTGGGACAGATGAACACTGAAGCTTTCTTT
CDR3aa: CASRYLGQMNTEAFF

d_gene: TRBD1
abundance: NA
v_gene: TRBV7-6
j_gene: TRBJ2-1
CDR3nt: TGTGCCAGCAGCTGGAGGCCAACAGGGGTGAACAATGAGCAGTTCTTC
CDR3aa: CASSWRPTGVNNEQFF

d_gene: TRBD1
abundance: NA
v_gene: TRBV19
j_gene: TRBJ2-5
CDR3nt: TGTGCCAGTAGTATTCCAGGGGGCTCGCAAGAGACCCAGTACTTC
CDR3aa: CASSIPGGSQETQYF

d_gene: NA
abundance: once
v_gene: TRBV29-1
j_gene: TRBJ2-5
CDR3nt: TGCAGCGTTAAGAGGGATTCTCAAGAGACCCAGTACTTC
CDR3aa: CSVKRDSQETQYF

d_gene: TRBD1
abundance: once
v_gene: TRBV6-6
j_gene: TRBJ1-5
CDR3nt: TGTGCCAGCAGAACGGGACAGGGCGTCCAGCCCCAGCATTTT
CDR3aa: CASRTGQGVQPQHF

d_gene: NA
abundance: NA
v_gene: TRBV5-1
j_gene: TRBJ1-4
CDR3nt: TGCGCCAGCAGCATCGTGGCAGGGGTGAATGAAAAACTGTTTTTT
CDR3aa: CASSIVAGVNEKLFF

d_gene: TRBD2
abundance: NA
v_gene: TRBV7-2
j_gene: TRBJ2-5
CDR3nt: TGTGCCAGCAGCCCCCGGACTAGCGGGAGGGAGACCCAGTACTTC
CDR3aa: CASSPRTSGRETQYF

d_gene: NA
abundance: NA
v_gene: TRBV2
j_gene: TRBJ2-7
CDR3nt: TGTGCCAGCAGTGAAGCTTTGGCGAAGTACTTC
CDR3aa: CASSEALAKYF

d_gene: NA
abundance: NA
v_gene: TRBV11-3
j_gene: TRBJ2-2
CDR3nt: TGTGCCAGCAGCTTATTTTCCGGGAAGACCGGGGAGCTGTTTTTT
CDR3aa: CASSLFSGKTGELFF

d_gene: TRBD2
abundance: NA
v_gene: TRBV12-5
j_gene: TRBJ2-7
CDR3nt: TGTGCTAGTGGTTGGGGACTAGCGGGAGACTCCTACGAGCAGTACTTC
CDR3aa: CASGWGLAGDSYEQYF

d_gene: NA
abundance: NA
v_gene: TRBV19
j_gene: TRBJ2-1
CDR3nt: TGTGCCAGTAGCTTCGGGGCATACAATGAGCAGTTCTTC
CDR3aa: CASSFGAYNEQFF

d_gene: NA
abundance: NA
v_gene: TRBV27
j_gene: TRBJ2-2
CDR3nt: TGTGCCAGCAGTTTATCGTGGGGGGCAATCGGGGAGCTGTTTTTT
CDR3aa: CASSLSWGAIGELFF

d_gene: TRBD1
abundance: NA
v_gene: TRBV5-1
j_gene: TRBJ1-3
CDR3nt: TGCGCCAGCAGCTTCTCCGGGACAGGGTTCTCTGGAAACACCATATATTTT
CDR3aa: CASSFSGTGFSGNTIYF

d_gene: NA
abundance: NA
v_gene: TRBV5-7
j_gene: TRBJ2-1
CDR3nt: TGTGCCAGCAGCTTGTGTCCCCGGGCCTACAATGAGCAGTTCTTC
CDR3aa: CASSLCPRAYNEQFF

d_gene: TRBD1
abundance: NA
v_gene: TRBV10-3
j_gene: TRBJ1-5
CDR3nt: TGTGCCACAGCCCCGGACAGGGGCAATCAGCCCCAGCATTTT
CDR3aa: CATAPDRGNQPQHF

d_gene: NA
abundance: once
v_gene: TRBV25-1
j_gene: TRBJ2-2
CDR3nt: TGTGCCAGCAGTGAAGAGCGACTCAGGGGGGCCGGCGGGGAGCTGTTTTTT
CDR3aa: CASSEERLRGAGGELFF

d_gene: TRBD2
abundance: NA
v_gene: TRBV7-2
j_gene: TRBJ2-3
CDR3nt: TGTGCCAGCAGCTTAGGTTCTAGCGGGTGGGGAGATACGCAGTATTTT
CDR3aa: CASSLGSSGWGDTQYF

d_gene: NA
abundance: NA
v_gene: TRBV28
j_gene: TRBJ1-2
CDR3nt: TGTGCCACCCCAGGGGATAGGGCCTCACGTTCTAACTATGGCTACACCTTC
CDR3aa: CATPGDRASRSNYGYTF

d_gene: NA
abundance: once
v_gene: TRBV11-3
j_gene: TRBJ2-1
CDR3nt: TGTGCCAGCAGCAAACAGGGAGGGGGCAATGAGCAGTTCTTC
CDR3aa: CASSKQGGGNEQFF

d_gene: TRBD2
abundance: NA
v_gene: TRBV27
j_gene: TRBJ2-1
CDR3nt: TGTGCCAGCAGCCAAGGACTAGCGGGAAGGAATGAGCAGTTCTTC
CDR3aa: CASSQGLAGRNEQFF

d_gene: NA
abundance: NA
v_gene: TRBV7-6
j_gene: TRBJ1-4
CDR3nt: TGTGCCAGCAGCTCACAGGGTTTAGTTGGGGAAAAACTGTTTTTT
CDR3aa: CASSSQGLVGEKLFF

d_gene: NA
abundance: NA
v_gene: TRBV5-1
j_gene: TRBJ1-3
CDR3nt: TGCGCCAGCAGCTTGGGGCCGAGCTCTGGAAACACCATATATTTT
CDR3aa: CASSLGPSSGNTIYF

d_gene: TRBD2
abundance: NA
v_gene: TRBV11-2
j_gene: TRBJ2-1
CDR3nt: TGTGCCAGCAGCTTCGGAGGGACTAGCGGAGACAATGAGCAGTTCTTC
CDR3aa: CASSFGGTSGDNEQFF

d_gene: NA
abundance: NA
v_gene: TRBV11-1
j_gene: TRBJ2-3
CDR3nt: TGTGCCAGCAGCTTAACCGGTTGGACCGCCACAGATACGCAGTATTTT
CDR3aa: CASSLTGWTATDTQYF

d_gene: NA
abundance: NA
v_gene: TRBV6-5
j_gene: TRBJ2-1
CDR3nt: TGTGCCAGCAGTCGACGGACAGTTCATAATGAGCAGTTCTTC
CDR3aa: CASSRRTVHNEQFF

d_gene: TRBD2
abundance: NA
v_gene: TRBV7-6
j_gene: TRBJ2-3
CDR3nt: TGTGCCAGCAGCTTAGGACTCGGACTAGCTCAAGATACGCAGTATTTT
CDR3aa: CASSLGLGLAQDTQYF

d_gene: TRBD2
abundance: NA
v_gene: TRBV7-9
j_gene: TRBJ2-1
CDR3nt: TGTGCCAGCAGCAAACTAGCGGGAGGCCGAAATGAGCAGTTCTTC
CDR3aa: CASSKLAGGRNEQFF